This entry concerns a single T cell receptor beta chain. CDR3 length equals 13 residues. Deletions cut 0 bases from V and 8 bases from J, with 11 bases between. Germline loops: CDR1 SGHRS, CDR2 YFSETQ. This sample is drawn from a study of T-cell memory formation after mild COVID-19. For the study at large: TCR clusters largely stayed donor specific.

The authors produced TCR alpha and TCR beta cDNA libraries with sample barcodes and UMIs by 5'RACE using constant-segment primers. TCRdb re-derived calls from the 5' RACE reads in MiXCR, one entry per CDR3 protein. The sample lists 250,000 or so distinct CDR3 sequences; roughly 18% were seen once. This receptor was identified in a man younger than 35 who had mild COVID-19 (a few samples of this study predate the infection). Cell type and time point are not known. Material: PBMCs or a T cell subset sorted from them (not recorded which). The chain links TRBV5-1 to TRBJ1-1; D call uncertain. The DNA for the CDR3 is TGCGCCAGCAGCTTGGGGACCGGGCCCGAAGCTTTCTTT. It encodes CASSLGTGPEAFF.